This T cell receptor beta chain appears in the sequencing data of a study of identical twins. General study points: Memory repertoires showed no such pattern, whereas abundant cord blood beta clonotypes carried fewer insertions.

A note on this clonotype: The antigen remains undetermined.

TCRdb itself ran the 5' RACE reads through MiXCR, one entry per CDR3 protein. The sample yields more than 600,000 distinct CDR3 sequences, roughly 18% seen once. With V trimmed by 3 bases and J by 7 bases, 8 bases remained unmatched. There are 15 residues in the CDR3. Germline V gives CDR1 SGHRS, CDR2 YFSETQ. The sample was also reused in another study, on T cells expressing NK-cell markers. That study adds: A few donors likewise had their CD3+CD56-NKG2C+ fraction led by these clonotypes.

The origin of this receptor is a woman aged 18-29 years in good health. Sample: PBMCs. The gene calls are TRBV5-1 and TRBJ2-7, with TRBD2 matching over 12 bases. CDR3 sequence reads: CASSSRLAGAREQYF. CDR3 sequence (DNA): TGCGCCAGCAGCTCCCGACTAGCGGGAGCGAGGGAGCAGTACTTC.